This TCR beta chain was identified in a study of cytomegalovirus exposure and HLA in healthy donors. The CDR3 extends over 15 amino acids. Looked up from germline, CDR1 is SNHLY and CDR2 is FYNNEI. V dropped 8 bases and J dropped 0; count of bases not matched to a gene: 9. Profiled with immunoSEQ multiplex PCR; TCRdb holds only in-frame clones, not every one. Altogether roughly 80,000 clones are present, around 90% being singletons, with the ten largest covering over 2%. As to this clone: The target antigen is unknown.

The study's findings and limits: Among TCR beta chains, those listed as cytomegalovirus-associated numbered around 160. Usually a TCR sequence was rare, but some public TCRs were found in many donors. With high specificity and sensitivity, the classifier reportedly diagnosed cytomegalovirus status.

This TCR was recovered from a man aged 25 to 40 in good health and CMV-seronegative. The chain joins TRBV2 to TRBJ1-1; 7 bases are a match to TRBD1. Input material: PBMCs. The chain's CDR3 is CASSPRGTVNTEAFF. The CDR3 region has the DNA TGTGCCAGCTCCCCCCGAGGGACAGTGAACACTGAAGCTTTCTTT.